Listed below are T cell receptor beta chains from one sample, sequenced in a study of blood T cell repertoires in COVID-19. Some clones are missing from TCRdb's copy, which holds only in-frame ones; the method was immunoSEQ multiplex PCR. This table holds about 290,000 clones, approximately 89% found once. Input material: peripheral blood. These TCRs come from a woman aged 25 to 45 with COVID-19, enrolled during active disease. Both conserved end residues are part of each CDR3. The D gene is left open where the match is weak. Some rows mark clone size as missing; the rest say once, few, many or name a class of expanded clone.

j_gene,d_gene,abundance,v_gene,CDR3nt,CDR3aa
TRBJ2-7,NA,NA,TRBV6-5,TGTGCCAGCAGCCCGACAGCTTACGAGCAGTACTTC,CASSPTAYEQYF
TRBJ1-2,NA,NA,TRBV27,TGTGCCAGCAGTTTACGTCCGGGGTTTGGCTACACCTTC,CASSLRPGFGYTF
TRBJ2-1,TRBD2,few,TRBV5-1,TGCGCCAGCAGCGCGGGGGGGACAGCTGTAATCAATGAGCAGTTCTTC,CASSAGGTAVINEQFF
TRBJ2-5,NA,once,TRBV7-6,TGTGCCAGCAGCTTGGTGTTGTCAGCAGGGTTTCAAGAGACCCAGTACTTC,CASSLVLSAGFQETQYF
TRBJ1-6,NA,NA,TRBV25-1,TGTGCCAGCAGTGAATATATTAGCGGGTACCTTGATTCACCCCTCCACTTT,CASSEYISGYLDSPLHF
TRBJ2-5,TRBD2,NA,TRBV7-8,TGTGCCAGCAGCCAACCGGGCGGGGGGCCATACCAAGAGACCCAGTACTTC,CASSQPGGGPYQETQYF
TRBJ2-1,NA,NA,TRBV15,TGTGCCACCAAGGCTCCCGACTACCCCACCTACAATGAGCAGTTCTTC,CATKAPDYPTYNEQFF
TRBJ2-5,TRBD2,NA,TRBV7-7,TGTGCCAGCAGCCTAGGACTAGCGGGGGCCGAAGAGACCCAGTACTTC,CASSLGLAGAEETQYF
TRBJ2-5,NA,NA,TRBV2,TGTGCCAGCAGTGCCGGGCAAGAGACCCAGTACTTC,CASSAGQETQYF
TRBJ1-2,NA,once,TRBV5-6,TGTGCCAGCAGCTTACTACAGGGTTATATTGGCTACACCTTC,CASSLLQGYIGYTF
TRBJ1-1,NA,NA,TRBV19,TGTGCCAGTAGTACACAGTGGGGGGACACTGAAGCTTTCTTT,CASSTQWGDTEAFF
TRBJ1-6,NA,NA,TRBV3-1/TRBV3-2,TGTGCCAGCAGCCAAGGCCCCCCGCGGGACTACTATAATTCACCCCTCCACTTT,CASSQGPPRDYYNSPLHF
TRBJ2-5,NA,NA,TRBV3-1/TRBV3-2,TGTGCCAGCAGCCTTGGCGTAGCGGCCCAAGAGACCCAGTACTTC,CASSLGVAAQETQYF
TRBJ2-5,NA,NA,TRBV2,TGTGCCAGCAGTGAACGCTGGAGAACAGAGACCCAGTACTTC,CASSERWRTETQYF
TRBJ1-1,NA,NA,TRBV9,TGTGCCAGCAGCGTAGGTACCAGGGGCTTT,CASSVGTRGF
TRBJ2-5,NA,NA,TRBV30,TGTGCCTGGACTAGTGGGGAGACCCAGTACTTC,CAWTSGETQYF
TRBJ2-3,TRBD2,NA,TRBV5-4,TGTGCCAGCAGCTTGGCCGGGCGGGGGGGAAGCACAGATACGCAGTATTTT,CASSLAGRGGSTDTQYF
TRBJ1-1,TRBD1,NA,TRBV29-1,TGCAGCGTTGTCAGGGGGATTAACACTGAAGCTTTCTTT,CSVVRGINTEAFF
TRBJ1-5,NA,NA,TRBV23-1,TGCGCCAGCAGTCAATCGAACAGGGTGGGTCAGCCCCAGCATTTT,CASSQSNRVGQPQHF
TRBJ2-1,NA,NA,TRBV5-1,TGCGCCAGCACTTCGAACGGGGGCTCCTACAATGAGCAGTTCTTC,CASTSNGGSYNEQFF
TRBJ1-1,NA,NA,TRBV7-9,TGTGCCAGCAGCTTAGCAGGGGCCGGGGCTTTCTTT,CASSLAGAGAFF
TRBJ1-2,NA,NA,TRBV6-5,TGTGCCAGCAGGATCGAGACAGGTGGCTACACCTTC,CASRIETGGYTF
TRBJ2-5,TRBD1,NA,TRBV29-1,TGCAGCGAACTGGACAGGCCTGGGACCCAGTACTTC,CSELDRPGTQYF
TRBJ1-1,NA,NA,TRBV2,TGTGCCAGCAGGGGGATAACAGGAGATGCCACTGAAGCTTTCTTT,CASRGITGDATEAFF
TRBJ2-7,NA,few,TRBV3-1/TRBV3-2,TGTGCCAGCAGCCGTCTCCTACTGGAGACCGAGCAGTACTTC,CASSRLLLETEQYF
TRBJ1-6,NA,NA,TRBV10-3,TGTGCCATCACCCAGGGAAGCTCCTATAATTCACCCCTCCACTTT,CAITQGSSYNSPLHF
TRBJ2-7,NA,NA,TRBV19,TGTGCCAGTAGTATAGGGCCCCAGACAGATTCCTACGAGCAGTACTTC,CASSIGPQTDSYEQYF
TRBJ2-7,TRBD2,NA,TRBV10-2,TGCGCCAGCAAAAGACTAGCGGGGGGTCAGTACGAGCAGTACTTC,CASKRLAGGQYEQYF
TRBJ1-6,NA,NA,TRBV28,TGTGCCAGCAGCCCAGGGGACACCCGGTTCGCACCCCTCCACTTT,CASSPGDTRFAPLHF
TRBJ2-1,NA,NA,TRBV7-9,TGTGCCACCTCGGGGGGCGGGCTTCGAGTTGGAGAGCAGTTCTTC,CATSGGGLRVGEQFF
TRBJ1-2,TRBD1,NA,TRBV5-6,TGTGCCAGCAGCTTGGAAGGGGGCGGTTACTATGGCTACACCTTC,CASSLEGGGYYGYTF
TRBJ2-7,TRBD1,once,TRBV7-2,TGTGCCAGCAGCTCCCCGGGACAGGTAGTCCACGAGCAGTACTTC,CASSSPGQVVHEQYF
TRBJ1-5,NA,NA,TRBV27,TGTGCCAGCAGTTTAGCGTATGGTCAGCCCCAGCATTTT,CASSLAYGQPQHF
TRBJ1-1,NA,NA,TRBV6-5,TGTGCCAGCAGTTACTTCCCGGGAAACACTGAAGCTTTCTTT,CASSYFPGNTEAFF
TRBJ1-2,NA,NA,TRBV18,TGTGCCAGCTCACCGACGAGAGGCTTGGGCTACACCTTC,CASSPTRGLGYTF
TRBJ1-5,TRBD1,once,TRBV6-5,TGTGCCAGCAGCTTCCTGACAGGGAAGCCCCAGCATTTT,CASSFLTGKPQHF
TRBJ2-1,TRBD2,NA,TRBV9,TGTGCCAGCAGCGTAGCTAGCGGGGGGGACAATGAGCAGTTCTTC,CASSVASGGDNEQFF
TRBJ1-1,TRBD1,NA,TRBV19,TGTGCCAGTAGTACGGAGACAGGGGGATGGGTCAACACTGAAGCTTTCTTT,CASSTETGGWVNTEAFF
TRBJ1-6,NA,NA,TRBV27,TGTGCCAGCAGTTTGTTGGGACAAACCGGTTCACCCCTCCACTTT,CASSLLGQTGSPLHF
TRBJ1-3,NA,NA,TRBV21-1,TGTGCCAGCAGCAAGGACAGGGGCAAATACACCATATATTTT,CASSKDRGKYTIYF
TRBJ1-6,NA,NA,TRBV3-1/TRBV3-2,TGTGCCAGTCAGGGGAGCTCCTATAATTCACCCCTCCACTTT,CASQGSSYNSPLHF
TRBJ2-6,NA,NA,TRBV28,TGTGCCAGCAGCCTCAACGAGGCTGGGGCCAACGTCCTGACTTTC,CASSLNEAGANVLTF
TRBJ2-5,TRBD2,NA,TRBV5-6,TGTGCCAGCAGCATACTAGCGGGGGGGCAAGAGACCCAGTACTTC,CASSILAGGQETQYF
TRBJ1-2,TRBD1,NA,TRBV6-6,TGTGCCAGCAGTTACGGGGGACAGGGCGGAACCTTC,CASSYGGQGGTF
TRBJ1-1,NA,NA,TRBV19,TGTGCCAGTAGTTGGTCTGGGGGGGCAGGCACTGAAGCTTTCTTT,CASSWSGGAGTEAFF
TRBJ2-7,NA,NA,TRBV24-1,TGTGCCACCAGTGATTCGTACGAGGGAAGAGGTTATCAGACCACCTACGAGCAGTACTTC,CATSDSYEGRGYQTTYEQYF
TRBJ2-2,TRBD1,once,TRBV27,TGTGCCAGTAGCCGGGACAGGGAAACCGGGGAGCTGTTTTTT,CASSRDRETGELFF
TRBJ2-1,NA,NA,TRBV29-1,TGCAGCCTAGCCACAATGGCCGGGAAGTTCTTC,CSLATMAGKFF
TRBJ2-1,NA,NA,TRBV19,TGTGCCACAAATTCCTACAATGAGCAGTTCTTC,CATNSYNEQFF
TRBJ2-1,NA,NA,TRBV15,TGTGCCACCAGCAGAGGATACAGGGAGCAGTTCTTC,CATSRGYREQFF
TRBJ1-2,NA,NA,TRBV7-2,TGTGCCAGCAGCAAGGGTCTCCTTCAGGACTCTGGCTACACCTTC,CASSKGLLQDSGYTF